A selection of T cell receptor beta chains follows, all from one sample in a study of shared clonotypes between healthy human individuals. Method: immunoSEQ multiplex PCR; TCRdb's copy keeps in-frame clones and lacks some. The table records about 660,000 clones, around 72% of them present only once. Sequenced input: memory CD4+ T cells sorted from blood. These receptors originate from a woman aged 25-40 years in good health. Both conserved end residues are part of each CDR3. D genes are given only for firm matches. Size tells how often a clone was seen (once, few, many) or the class of an expanded clone, and some rows leave it out.

-,-,TRBV14,13,TRBJ2-2,CASSQVGPGELFF,TGTGCCAGCAGCCAAGTAGGTCCCGGGGAGCTGTTTTTT
TRBD1,-,TRBV5-1,14,TRBJ1-2,CASSTTGSGFGYTF,TGCGCCAGCAGTACGACAGGGTCCGGCTTCGGCTACACCTTC
TRBD1,-,TRBV28,15,TRBJ1-2,CALYSQGAGTYGYTF,TGTGCCCTCTATTCTCAGGGGGCAGGCACCTATGGCTACACCTTC
TRBD2,-,TRBV11-2,14,TRBJ2-5,CASGTSGLGETQYF,TGTGCCAGCGGCACTAGCGGACTGGGGGAGACCCAGTACTTC
-,-,TRBV5-1,12,TRBJ2-7,CASREGSYEQYF,TGCGCCAGCAGGGAAGGATCGTACGAGCAGTACTTC
-,once,TRBV27,14,TRBJ2-7,CASSPPGAAHEQYF,TGTGCCAGCAGTCCACCGGGCGCGGCCCACGAGCAGTACTTC
-,-,TRBV7-2,16,TRBJ2-5,CASSLVRGTPSGTQYF,TGTGCCAGCAGCTTAGTTAGGGGGACCCCTAGTGGGACCCAGTACTTC
TRBD2,-,TRBV5-1,15,TRBJ2-1,CASSSTSGGHNEQFF,TGCGCCAGCAGCTCCACTAGCGGGGGTCACAATGAGCAGTTCTTC
-,once,TRBV5-1,13,TRBJ2-7,CASSLSTDYEQYF,TGCGCCAGCAGCTTGTCTACCGACTACGAGCAGTACTTC
-,-,TRBV6-1,13,TRBJ2-5,CASTRAGLETQYF,TGTGCCAGCACGAGGGCAGGGTTAGAGACCCAGTACTTC
-,few,TRBV30,16,TRBJ2-6,CAWMRGRLSGANVLTF,TGTGCCTGGATGCGGGGACGTCTCTCTGGGGCCAACGTCCTGACTTTC
TRBD2,-,TRBV4-1,14,TRBJ2-5,CASSQAGGLRTQYF,TGCGCCAGCAGCCAAGCTGGGGGACTAAGGACCCAGTACTTC
-,-,TRBV20-1,11,TRBJ1-1,CSADRDTEAFF,TGCAGTGCTGACCGGGACACTGAAGCTTTCTTT
TRBD2,-,TRBV18,16,TRBJ2-3,CASSPLARSGGDTQYF,TGTGCCAGCTCGCCACTAGCGCGATCTGGGGGAGATACGCAGTATTTT
TRBD2,-,TRBV10-3,15,TRBJ2-5,CAISDHGGGGETQYF,TGTGCCATCAGTGACCATGGGGGGGGAGGAGAGACCCAGTACTTC
TRBD1,-,TRBV11-3,14,TRBJ2-3,CASSTDRGSDTQYF,TGTGCCAGCAGCACGGACAGGGGGTCTGATACGCAGTATTTT
-,few,TRBV5-1,16,TRBJ2-2,CASSLALRDGTGELFF,TGCGCCAGCAGCTTGGCCCTGCGGGATGGCACCGGGGAGCTGTTTTTT
-,-,TRBV28,13,TRBJ1-1,CASGLPGPLEAFF,TGTGCCAGCGGTTTACCGGGCCCTCTTGAAGCTTTCTTT
TRBD2,few,TRBV11-2,16,TRBJ2-7,CASSGVSVGRGDEQYF,TGTGCCAGCAGCGGTGTGAGCGTAGGGAGGGGAGACGAGCAGTACTTC
TRBD1,-,TRBV19,16,TRBJ2-2,CASSIAGGLNTGELFF,TGTGCCAGTAGTATAGCAGGGGGCCTGAACACCGGGGAGCTGTTTTTT
TRBD1,few,TRBV28,15,TRBJ1-4,CASGDVGTGIEKLFF,TGTGCCAGCGGCGACGTCGGGACAGGGATTGAAAAACTGTTTTTT
-,-,TRBV28,13,TRBJ1-2,CASSSGQTYGYTF,TGTGCCAGCAGTTCTGGACAGACCTATGGCTACACCTTC
-,-,TRBV4-2,15,TRBJ1-5,CASSQGRVSNQPQHF,TGTGCCAGCAGCCAAGGGAGGGTTAGCAATCAGCCCCAGCATTTT
TRBD2,once,TRBV11-2,15,TRBJ2-1,CASSITAGGRNEQFF,TGTGCCAGCAGCATTACTGCGGGAGGGCGTAATGAGCAGTTCTTC
TRBD2,-,TRBV7-2,15,TRBJ2-3,CASSRSSGSTDTQYF,TGTGCCAGCAGCAGGTCTAGCGGGAGCACAGATACGCAGTATTTT
-,-,TRBV5-1,16,TRBJ2-6,CASSFRTDSGANVLTF,TGCGCCAGCAGCTTTCGGACAGACTCTGGGGCCAACGTCCTGACTTTC
TRBD1,-,TRBV4-1,15,TRBJ1-4,CASSPQGGAQEKLFF,TGCGCCAGCAGCCCCCAGGGGGGGGCGCAGGAAAAACTGTTTTTT
-,few,TRBV9,15,TRBJ2-1,CASTLGLSSYNEQFF,TGTGCCAGCACCTTAGGACTGAGCTCCTACAATGAGCAGTTCTTC
-,-,TRBV28,13,TRBJ2-5,CASSLRSPGTQYF,TGTGCCAGCAGCTTACGCTCGCCGGGGACCCAGTACTTC
-,once,TRBV4-1,17,TRBJ1-1,CASSQPALRAANTEAFF,TGCGCCAGCAGCCAACCTGCACTCCGGGCCGCGAACACTGAAGCTTTCTTT
TRBD2,few,TRBV5-1,15,TRBJ2-1,CASNNGGRVESEQFF,TGCGCCAGCAATAACGGCGGGAGGGTCGAGAGTGAGCAGTTCTTC
-,few,TRBV5-5,13,TRBJ2-1,CASSLNSNNEQFF,TGTGCCAGCAGCTTGAACAGCAACAATGAGCAGTTCTTC
-,-,TRBV9,15,TRBJ1-3,CASSVEDGLYSTIYF,TGTGCCAGCAGCGTAGAAGATGGGTTGTATAGCACCATATATTTT
-,-,TRBV6-5,13,TRBJ1-2,CAPAPGHNYGYTF,TGTGCCCCCGCCCCGGGACACAACTATGGCTACACCTTC
TRBD1,-,TRBV15,14,TRBJ1-4,CATSGTGANEKLFF,TGTGCCACCAGCGGGACAGGGGCAAATGAAAAACTGTTTTTT
-,-,TRBV5-1,17,TRBJ2-7,CASSLAVRKGGSYEQYF,TGCGCCAGCAGCTTGGCCGTTCGAAAGGGAGGCTCCTACGAGCAGTACTTC
-,once,TRBV29-1,13,TRBJ1-5,CSVVGGHNQPQHF,TGCAGCGTTGTAGGGGGGCACAATCAGCCCCAGCATTTT
-,-,TRBV5-1,15,TRBJ1-3,CASSKGFNSGNTIYF,TGCGCCAGCAGTAAAGGATTCAACTCTGGAAACACCATATATTTT
-,-,TRBV28,15,TRBJ2-2,CASSSGGSGTGELFF,TGTGCCAGCAGTTCCGGAGGGTCAGGCACCGGGGAGCTGTTTTTT
-,few,TRBV2,14,TRBJ2-5,CASRPGASGETQYF,TGTGCCAGCAGACCAGGGGCCTCTGGAGAGACCCAGTACTTC
-,-,TRBV7-2,14,TRBJ2-7,CASSSQGGNNEQYF,TGTGCCAGCAGTTCCCAGGGTGGGAACAACGAGCAGTACTTC
-,-,TRBV5-4,14,TRBJ2-5,CASSLLGKWETQYF,TGTGCCAGCAGCTTGCTCGGGAAATGGGAGACCCAGTACTTC
-,-,TRBV18,13,TRBJ2-7,CASSPARGYEQYF,TGTGCCAGCTCACCCGCTAGGGGCTACGAGCAGTACTTC
-,-,TRBV7-2,16,TRBJ2-3,CASIASLGTSTDTQYF,TGTGCCAGCATCGCGAGTTTGGGCACCAGCACAGATACGCAGTATTTT
TRBD1,-,TRBV5-1,15,TRBJ2-7,CASSRGTGQIYEQYF,TGCGCCAGCAGCCGGGGGACAGGGCAAATCTACGAGCAGTACTTC
-,-,TRBV10-1,13,TRBJ1-4,CASSVGGNEKLFF,TGCGCCAGCAGTGTAGGAGGGAATGAAAAACTGTTTTTT
-,once,TRBV27,16,TRBJ1-4,CASSPTTAAGGGKLFF,TGTGCCAGCAGTCCAACCACGGCCGCGGGAGGGGGGAAACTGTTTTTT
-,few,TRBV6-5,15,TRBJ1-5,CASSASRSLNQPQHF,TGTGCCAGCAGTGCATCGAGGAGTTTAAATCAGCCCCAGCATTTT
TRBD1,-,TRBV29-1,14,TRBJ1-2,CSVTTTGVAEGYTF,TGCAGCGTTACTACAACAGGGGTTGCGGAAGGCTACACCTTC
-,-,TRBV6-1,15,TRBJ2-1,CASSESVGGHNEQFF,TGTGCCAGCAGTGAATCGGTAGGGGGGCACAATGAGCAGTTCTTC
-,-,TRBV4-1,15,TRBJ1-4,CASSREGHPNEKLFF,TGCGCCAGCAGCCGAGAAGGACACCCTAATGAAAAACTGTTTTTT
-,-,TRBV5-8,15,TRBJ1-5,CASSLARGSNQPQHF,TGTGCCAGCAGCTTGGCCAGGGGAAGCAATCAGCCCCAGCATTTT
TRBD2,-,TRBV5-1,14,TRBJ2-3,CASSPGTSGNTQYF,TGCGCCAGCAGCCCTGGGACTAGCGGGAATACGCAGTATTTT